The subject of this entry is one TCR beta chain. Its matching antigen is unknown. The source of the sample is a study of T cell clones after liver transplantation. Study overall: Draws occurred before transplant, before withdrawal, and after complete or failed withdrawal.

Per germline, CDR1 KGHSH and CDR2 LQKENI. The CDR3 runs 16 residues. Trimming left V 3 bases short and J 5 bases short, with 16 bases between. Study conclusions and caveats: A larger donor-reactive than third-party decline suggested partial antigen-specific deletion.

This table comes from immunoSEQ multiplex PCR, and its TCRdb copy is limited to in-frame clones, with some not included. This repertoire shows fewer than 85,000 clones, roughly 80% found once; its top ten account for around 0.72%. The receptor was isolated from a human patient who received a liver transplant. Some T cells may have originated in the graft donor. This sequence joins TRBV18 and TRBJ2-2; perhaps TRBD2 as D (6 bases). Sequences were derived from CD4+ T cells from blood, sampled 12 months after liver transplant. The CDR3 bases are TGTGCCAGCTCACCGCTGAGCGGGCCGGGGACCGGGGAGCTGTTTTTT. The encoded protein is CASSPLSGPGTGELFF.